Following are 8 T cell receptor beta chains from one sample sequenced in a study of T cells in Graves' hyperthyroidism and ophthalmopathy (dated by TCRdb to the late 2010s). The method behind the library was multiplex PCR. The run used an Illumina HiSeq 2000. TCR beta CDR3 regions were amplified from RNA transcripts. For the first round of RT-PCR on the TCR CDR3, the HTBI primer set was used together with the Qiagen OneStep RT-PCR kit. The public sequencing data were trimmed at Q25 with fastp and processed into clonotypes with MiXCR by TCRdb, which kept only in-frame beta chains. Each CDR3 protein appears once, grouped with its most common genes and DNA. The sample table holds over 650,000 distinct CDR3 sequences, of which roughly 46% were seen once. About 7% of the sample is in the top ten clones. The sequenced sample consisted of peripheral blood or thyroid tissue (not recorded which). These receptors were taken from an adult man with Graves' disease, either hyperthyroidism or ophthalmopathy (not recorded which).

The chain uses TRBV2 and TRBJ1-5, with TRBD1 as a possible D gene (6 bases). Germline V lookup: CDR1 SNHLY, CDR2 FYNNEI. With 11 bases removed from V and 4 bases from J, the gap between germline ends came to 21 bases. This CDR3 has 15 amino acids. The CDR3 nucleotides are TGTGCCTGGAGTGTACAGGGTAGCGGGAATCAGCCCCAGCATTTT. Translation gives CAWSVQGSGNQPQHF.

The chain joins TRBV2 to TRBJ2-7, with D perhaps being TRBD1 or TRBD2 (5 bases each). V gave up 5 bases and J gave up 2 bases, with 13 bases separating them. The V gene's germline CDR1 is SNHLY and CDR2 FYNNEI. The CDR3 has 14 amino acids. Written as DNA, the CDR3 is TGTGCCAGCAGTAACCGGGACGGTACCTACGAGCAGTACTTC. Its translation is CASSNRDGTYEQYF.

The J gene is TRBJ2-5, the V gene TRBV7-9; tentatively, D is TRBD1 (6 bases). Trimming removed 7 bases at V and 5 bases at J, with 20 bases between. CDR3 length equals 15 residues. Germline-derived CDR1 and CDR2 are SEHNR and FQNEAQ (reference sequence). CDR3 region: CASNRAYFLKETQYF. CDR3 sequence (DNA): TGTGCCAGCAACAGGGCTTATTTCCTCAAGGAGACCCAGTACTTC.

The chain recombines TRBV7-8 with TRBJ1-5; possibly TRBD1 for D (5 bases). From germline, CDR1 is SGHVS and CDR2 FQNEAQ. This CDR3 is built from 15 residues. Trimming left V 0 bases short and J 3 bases short, with 9 bases between. CDR3 nucleotides: TGTGCCAGCAGCTTAGCACAGGTGAACAATCAGCCCCAGCATTTT. Protein product: CASSLAQVNNQPQHF.

The chain uses TRBV7-3 and TRBJ2-5; 9 bases map to TRBD2. CDR3 length: 17 amino acids. The trim removed 4 bases at V and 7 bases at J, leaving 16 bases unmatched. The germline V gene encodes CDR1 SGHTA and CDR2 FQGTGA. CDR3 in DNA: TGTGCCAGCAGCTGGGAGCCTAGCGGGACTCGTGGGGGGACCCAGTACTTC. It specifies CASSWEPSGTRGGTQYF.

The J gene is TRBJ2-5, the V gene TRBV20-1, with D possibly being TRBD2 (5 bases). CDR1 and CDR2 (germline): DFQATT, SNEGSKA (reference sequence). The CDR3 consists of 13 residues. CDR3 DNA: TGCAGCTTAGGGCGGGTTACCGGGGAGACCCAGTACTTC. It is translated as CSLGRVTGETQYF.

This clonotype was observed at least ten times. The V and J genes are TRBV24-1 and TRBJ1-2; TRBD1 aligns across 7 bases. The CDR3 extends over 14 amino acids. V shed 4 bases and J 4 bases; nucleotides not matched to a gene: 5. The germline V gene encodes CDR1 KGHDR and CDR2 SFDVKD. CDR3 coding DNA: TGTGCCACCAGTGACAACGACAGGGCCTATGGCTACACCTTC. Translation gives CATSDNDRAYGYTF.

The chain uses TRBV15 and TRBJ2-7; D assignment may be TRBD1 or TRBD2 (5 bases each). The V gene lost 3 bases and the J gene lost 6 bases, with 9 bases spanning the gap. The CDR3 spans 12 residues. CDR1 LNHNV and CDR2 YYDKDF come from the germline V gene (reference sequence). CDR3 amino acids: CATSRGRGEQYF. The DNA of the CDR3 is TGTGCCACCAGCAGGGGACGAGGCGAGCAGTACTTC. The variable domain in full, with the rest retrieved from reference TRBV15 and TRBJ2-7, is DAMVIQNPRYQVTQFGKPVTLSCSQTLNHNVMYWYQQKSSQAPKLLFHYYDKDFNNEADTPDNFQSRRPNTSFCFLDIRSPGLGDTAMYLCATSRGRGEQYFGPGTRLTVT.